The clone carrying this T cell receptor beta chain has a count of ten or more. Its matching antigen is unknown. What was amplified from RNA transcripts were TCR beta CDR3 regions. Using the HTBI primer set, a first-round RT-PCR was run on the TCR CDR3. TCRdb reprocessed the multiplex PCR reads with MiXCR, giving one entry per CDR3 protein. The sample yields more than 300,000 distinct CDR3 sequences, approximately 18% seen once. This entry comes from a study of T cells in Graves' hyperthyroidism and ophthalmopathy. Turning to the study itself: At the time of initial diagnosis and before any treatment, peripheral blood was collected.

V dropped 3 bases and J dropped 0 bases, with 15 bases sitting between them. Germline lookup yields CDR1 SGHRS and CDR2 YFSETQ. The CDR3 contains 16 residues. Study results and caveats: Most clonotypes expanded in thyroid above 0.001 were likewise present in blood.

Thyroid ultrasound, orbital computed tomography, clinical symptoms, and serum thyroxine and TRAb underpinned diagnoses. The V and J genes are TRBV5-1 and TRBJ1-1; D is perhaps TRBD1 (6 bases). The receptor's source is a man younger than 35 with Graves' ophthalmopathy. Sequencing was performed on blood. The CDR3 sequence is CASSSPPGDMNTEAFF. The CDR3 coding sequence is TGCGCCAGCAGCTCACCTCCGGGGGACATGAACACTGAAGCTTTCTTT.